Listed here are 14 T cell receptor beta chains from one sample, sequenced in a study of cytomegalovirus exposure and HLA in healthy donors. 13 Jbeta primers and 60 Vbeta primers were used for the PCR. TCRdb's copy holds only in-frame clones and misses some; the assay was immunoSEQ multiplex PCR. The profile covers roughly 150,000 clones, with about 80% appearing a single time and around 2.2% taken by the ten largest. The sample consisted of PBMCs. The receptors shown here come from a young man in good health and CMV-seronegative.

This chain joins TRBV6-5 and TRBJ2-3, with TRBD2 identical over 11 bases. The length of the CDR3 is 15 residues. Germline lookup yields CDR1 MNHEY and CDR2 SVGAGI. The ends lost 4 bases at V and 9 bases at J; junction bases unmatched: 9. The CDR3 DNA follows: TGTGCCAGCAGTTCCGGGACTAGCGGCCCGGGGACGCAGTATTTT. It translates to CASSSGTSGPGTQYF.

Of note for this clone: At one end the junction does not follow the germline gene, possibly because of a read error. V and J are TRBV7-7 and TRBJ2-5; perhaps TRBD2 as D (5 bases). The germline CDR1 and CDR2 sequences are SSHAT and FNYEAQ (reference sequence). This CDR3 is built from 13 residues. The CDR3 here is CASSLSIRGTQYF. DNA of the CDR3: TGTGCTAGCAGCTTGAGTATTCGGGGGACCCAGTACTTC.

The CDR3, as DNA: TGTGCCAGCAGTCCGATAGCGGGAGGGTCGAATGAGCAGTTCTTC. This sequence encodes CASSPIAGGSNEQFF. This rearrangement joins TRBV27 to TRBJ2-1, with 11 bases identical to TRBD2. V trimming: 5 bases; J trimming: 7 bases; junction bases outside the gene matches: 7. CDR3 length equals 15 residues. Germline values: CDR1 MNHEY, CDR2 SMNVEV (reference sequence).

This rearrangement joins TRBV5-6 to TRBJ2-7; D is uncertain. CDR3 length: 13 residues. Per germline, CDR1 SGHDT and CDR2 YYEEEE. V was cut by 6 bases and J by 4 bases, with 14 bases left in between. For the CDR3, the DNA is TGTGCCAGCACCCCGAGGCATCTTTACGAGCAGTACTTC. As protein: CASTPRHLYEQYF. The full variable domain, its missing parts supplied by reference TRBV5-6 and TRBJ2-7, is DAGVTQSPTHLIKTRGQQVTLRCSPKSGHDTVSWYQQALGQGPQFIFQYYEEEERQRGNFPDRFSGHQFPNYSSELNVNALLLGDSALYLCASTPRHLYEQYFGPGTRLTVT.

V usage is TRBV30 and J usage is TRBJ1-5, with TRBD1 identical over 9 bases. V lost 1 base, J lost 7 bases, and 11 bases stayed unmatched. The CDR3 runs to 16 residues. The V gene's germline CDR1 is GTSNPN and CDR2 SVGIG (reference sequence). This CDR3 is CAWSEKQGAGRQPQHF. The CDR3 bases are TGTGCCTGGAGTGAAAAACAGGGGGCTGGACGCCAGCCCCAGCATTTT.

This clone has more than one count but fewer than ten. The gene calls are TRBV29-1 and TRBJ1-1, with D perhaps matching TRBD1 (5 bases). Germline V lookup: CDR1 SQVTM, CDR2 ANQGSEA. The CDR3 runs to 13 residues. V was pared by 1 base and J by 0 bases, with 6 bases between. CDR3 nucleotide sequence: TGCAGCGTTGAAGGACAGTTGAACACTGAAGCTTTCTTT. This translates into CSVEGQLNTEAFF.

This clone showed up just once. The chain recombines TRBV6-5 with TRBJ2-1; D is uncertain. V was clipped by 5 bases and J by 2 bases, with 10 bases between them. This CDR3 has 14 amino acids. The V gene's germline CDR1 is MNHEY and CDR2 SVGAGI. The CDR3 protein is CASSPLDPYNEQFF. CDR3 bases: TGTGCCAGCAGTCCCCTAGACCCCTACAATGAGCAGTTCTTC.

The V call is TRBV2, the J call TRBJ2-7; D call uncertain. This CDR3 has 14 amino acids. Trimming pared 2 bases from V and 3 bases from J, leaving 11 bases between. Germline loops: CDR1 SNHLY, CDR2 FYNNEI. The DNA for the CDR3 is TGTGCCAGCAGTGAAAGAGGCAGCAACTACGAGCAGTACTTC. It is translated as CASSERGSNYEQYF.

V usage is TRBV6-5 and J usage is TRBJ2-3, with a possible D match to TRBD2 (6 bases). The germline gives CDR1 MNHEY, CDR2 SVGAGI. This CDR3 is built from 15 residues. V gave up 0 bases and J gave up 6 bases, with 13 bases separating them. This CDR3 reads CASSYSAGSGDTQYF. In DNA form, the CDR3 reads TGTGCCAGCAGTTACTCTGCGGGGAGTGGGGATACGCAGTATTTT.

J is TRBJ1-5 and V is TRBV27; D unresolved. Germline V gives CDR1 MNHEY, CDR2 SMNVEV (reference sequence). This CDR3 has 16 residues. The V gene lost 6 bases and the J gene lost 6 bases, with 21 bases spanning the gap. The CDR3 nucleotides are TGTGCCAGCAGAAAATTTGGACGGTTACGGGGTCAGCCCCAGCATTTT. Translation gives CASRKFGRLRGQPQHF.

The genes are TRBV2 and TRBJ1-5; TRBD1 matches at 7 bases. The germline V gene has CDR1 SNHLY and CDR2 FYNNEI. J gave up 3 bases and V 6 bases, and 5 bases lay outside the gene matches. The CDR3 is 14 residues long. The chain's CDR3 is CASSETGVNQPQHF. The CDR3 bases are TGTGCCAGCAGCGAAACAGGGGTCAATCAGCCCCAGCATTTT.

The rearrangement links TRBV5-5 to TRBJ1-5; D remains unclear. The CDR3 length is 13 residues. V was shortened by 5 bases and J by 3 bases, with 9 bases between the two germline ends. Germline assignment: CDR1 SGHKS and CDR2 YYEKEE (reference sequence). CDR3 DNA sequence: TGTGCCAGCAGTCTACAGCACAATCAGCCCCAGCATTTT. This codes for CASSLQHNQPQHF.

This clone was seen a single time. J is TRBJ1-2 and V is TRBV29-1; TRBD1 agrees at 7 bases. CDR1 and CDR2 (germline): SQVTM, ANQGSEA. V lost 5 bases, J lost 6 bases, and 15 bases stayed unmatched. The CDR3 runs to 15 residues. CDR3: CSVSQGMARIDGYTF. The CDR3 nucleotides are TGCAGCGTTTCACAGGGGATGGCTCGGATCGATGGCTACACCTTC.

In the case of this clone: The same CDR3 also results from other DNA sequences found in this sample. J is TRBJ1-3 and V is TRBV19; D remains unclear. Trimming shortened V by 9 bases and J by 3 bases, and 9 bases separated the two germline ends. There are 12 residues in the CDR3. The germline V gene has CDR1 LNHDA and CDR2 SQIVND (reference sequence). CDR3 nucleotide sequence: TGTGCCAGCAGGCAGGATGGAAACACCATATATTTT. It translates to CASRQDGNTIYF.